The clone carrying this T cell receptor beta chain was seen a handful of times. Germline CDR1 reads SGHAT; CDR2 reads FQNNGV. CDR3 length: 19 residues. V was pared by 5 bases and J by 0 bases, with 23 bases between. This sample was included in a study of T-cell reconstitution after alpha-beta-depleted transplantation in children. The TCRbeta library was prepared with unique molecular identifiers. TCRdb re-called the PCR reads with MiXCR, one entry per CDR3 protein. The table has approximately 300,000 distinct CDR3 sequences, about 9.9% seen once. The V and J genes are TRBV11-2 and TRBJ2-1, with TRBD2 as a possible D gene (5 bases). The sequenced sample was peripheral blood, obtained 180 days after TCRalphabeta/CD19-depleted stem cell transplant. The source of this sequence is a male patient between 2 and 15 years old who had a stem cell transplant for chronic granulomatous disease, so the T cells may come from the graft donor. In DNA form, the CDR3 reads TGTGCCAGCAGCACCCGACTAAAATCGTCCTCGGGCTCCTACAATGAGCAGTTCTTC. Its protein is CASSTRLKSSSGSYNEQFF.